A single sample is the source of the 22 T cell receptor beta chains below, sequenced in a study of PD-L1 blockade in urothelial cancer. The time point was: pretreatment peripheral blood. Here immunoSEQ multiplex PCR was the method, and the copy in TCRdb shows in-frame clones only, minus some. The table lists some 80,000 clones, 85% of them singletons. The sequences come from PBMCs, collected around atezolizumab (anti-PD-L1) treatment. The receptor set was obtained from a man in his forties or fifties with urothelial cancer.

This clone was recorded once. The genes are TRBV2 and TRBJ2-7, with D possibly matching TRBD2 (6 bases). The CDR3 has 15 amino acids. V lost 6 bases, J lost 0 bases, and 15 bases lay in between. Per germline, CDR1 SNHLY and CDR2 FYNNEI. The DNA for the CDR3 is TGTGCCAGCAGGGGGACTTTCACCTACTCCTACGAGCAGTACTTC. As protein: CASRGTFTYSYEQYF.

The rearrangement joins TRBV28 to TRBJ2-1; 7 bases line up with TRBD1. This CDR3 has 13 residues. With 7 bases clipped from V and 8 bases from J, the junction kept 8 bases outside the gene matches. Germline values: CDR1 MDHEN, CDR2 SYDVKM. This chain's CDR3 is CASKLTGWYEQFF. In DNA, the CDR3 is TGTGCCAGCAAACTGACAGGGTGGTATGAGCAGTTCTTC. Full variable domain (rest looked up from reference TRBV28 and TRBJ2-1): DVKVTQSSRYLVKRTGEKVFLECVQDMDHENMFWYRQDPGLGLRLIYFSYDVKMKEKGDIPEGYSVSREKKERFSLILESASTNQTSMYLCASKLTGWYEQFFGPGTRLTVL.

This clone was detected once. This rearrangement joins TRBV2 to TRBJ2-1; D call uncertain. CDR1 SNHLY and CDR2 FYNNEI come from the germline V gene. The CDR3 consists of 11 residues. Trimming stripped 5 bases from V and 9 bases from J, with 8 bases between. CDR3 sequence: CASSIVVEQFF. The CDR3 DNA reads as TGTGCCAGCAGTATAGTCGTTGAGCAGTTCTTC.

This chain connects TRBV6-1 to TRBJ2-1; 9 positions agree with TRBD2. Germline CDR1 MNHNS, CDR2 SASEGT. The CDR3 has 17 amino acids. After removal of 2 bases from V and 5 bases from J, the junction contained 10 bases not matched to a gene. CDR3 DNA sequence: TGTGCCAGCAGTGAATCAGCGGGAGGAGGATTGGACAATGAGCAGTTCTTC. This codes for CASSESAGGGLDNEQFF.

The rearrangement uses TRBV4-1 and TRBJ1-1; 7 bases are a match to TRBD1. The trim removed 7 bases at V and 4 bases at J, leaving 6 bases unmatched. Germline V gene data show CDR1 as MGHRA and CDR2 as YSYEKL. The CDR3 loop spans 13 amino acids. CDR3 sequence (DNA): TGCGCCAGCAAGATCCAGGGGGGCACTGAAGCTTTCTTT. This sequence encodes CASKIQGGTEAFF.

The genes are TRBV18 and TRBJ1-2; TRBD1 agrees at 7 bases. Germline V gives CDR1 KGHSH, CDR2 LQKENI. This CDR3 has 13 residues. Losses at the gene ends were 6 bases for V and 3 bases for J; bases not matched to a gene: 4. The CDR3 is CASSRGQYYGYTF. For the CDR3, the DNA is TGTGCCAGCTCGCGGGGACAGTACTATGGCTACACCTTC.

V and J are TRBV30 and TRBJ1-2; D is undetermined. Trimming stripped 3 bases from V and 5 bases from J, with 7 bases between. The CDR3 totals 11 residues. In germline, CDR1 is GTSNPN, CDR2 SVGIG (reference sequence). CDR3 nucleotide sequence: TGTGCCTGGAGCATGGCTTATGGCTACACCTTC. Encoded protein: CAWSMAYGYTF.

The J gene is TRBJ1-5, the V gene TRBV4-1; D gene ambiguous. The CDR3 loop spans 14 amino acids. The germline gives CDR1 MGHRA, CDR2 YSYEKL. The germline V and J ends were trimmed by 1 base and 8 bases, with 12 bases remaining between them. In DNA, the CDR3 is TGCGCCAGCAGCCAAGCGACTTTGGTGAAGCCCCAGCATTTT. It codes for CASSQATLVKPQHF.

A single count supports this clone. This chain connects TRBV4-3 to TRBJ1-2, with TRBD1 as a possible D gene (6 bases). Germline values: CDR1 LGHNA, CDR2 YSLEER. The CDR3 has 13 residues. Between the trimmed V and J ends, which lost 3 bases and 7 bases, there was a span of 12 bases. The CDR3 is CASSQIRGFGYTF. DNA for the CDR3: TGCGCCAGCAGCCAGATCAGGGGTTTTGGCTACACCTTC.

CDR3 loop: CASNRGISGLTQYF. CDR3 nucleotide sequence: TGTGCCAGTAATCGTGGGATATCAGGGCTTACGCAGTATTTT. The chain links TRBV19 to TRBJ2-3; D perhaps matches TRBD1 (5 bases). The CDR3 sequence is 14 residues long. Germline values: CDR1 LNHDA, CDR2 SQIVND (reference sequence). Trimming stripped 7 bases from V and 8 bases from J, with 19 bases between.

Here the CDR3 DNA reads TGTGCCAGCAGCGCCGAGGGTAGGGCCTACAATGAGCAGTTCTTC. Its translation is CASSAEGRAYNEQFF. V usage is TRBV9 and J usage is TRBJ2-1; D perhaps matches TRBD2 (5 bases). With 3 bases removed from V and 2 bases from J, the gap between germline ends came to 12 bases. The CDR3 sequence is 15 residues long. Germline CDR1 SGDLS, CDR2 YYNGEE.

This chain joins TRBV7-3 and TRBJ2-1, with TRBD1 matching over 9 bases. CDR3 length equals 15 residues. Trimming took 2 bases from V and 10 from J; bases not matched to a gene: 9. Per germline, CDR1 SGHTA and CDR2 FQGTGA. The CDR3 region has the DNA TGTGCCAGCAGCTTAGGGGGACAGGGTATTCGGGAGCAGTTCTTC. As protein: CASSLGGQGIREQFF.

V usage is TRBV27 and J usage is TRBJ1-1; TRBD1 aligns across 7 bases. CDR1 MNHEY and CDR2 SMNVEV come from the germline V gene (reference sequence). J lost 5 bases, V lost 0 bases, and 15 bases had no gene match. The CDR3 has 18 amino acids. The CDR3 loop is CASSLSGAGTVKWTEAFF. Written as DNA, the CDR3 is TGTGCCAGCAGTTTATCGGGGGCGGGGACAGTAAAGTGGACTGAAGCTTTCTTT.

The rearrangement uses TRBV13 and TRBJ1-4, with 11 bases aligning to TRBD1. Trimming removed 4 bases from V and 5 bases from J; junction bases left unmatched: 6. The CDR3 runs to 16 residues. Germline V gives CDR1 PRHDT, CDR2 FYEKMQ (reference sequence). As DNA, the CDR3 is TGTGCCAGCAGCTGGGACAGGGGGAAGGGAAATGAAAAACTGTTTTTT. As protein: CASSWDRGKGNEKLFF.

The table lists this clone with a count of one. The chain is built from TRBV5-1 and TRBJ2-1; D not certain. Germline lookup yields CDR1 SGHRS and CDR2 YFSETQ. This CDR3 is 14 amino acids long. The V and J ends lost 3 bases and 3 bases respectively, with 10 bases between them. In DNA form, the CDR3 reads TGCGCCAGCAGCTCCATCGACTTCTACAATGAGCAGTTCTTC. It encodes CASSSIDFYNEQFF.

The chain couples TRBV2 to TRBJ2-3; a weak D match, TRBD2 (5 bases). Trimming left V 3 bases short and J 12 bases short, with 19 bases between. Germline CDR1 is SNHLY and CDR2 is FYNNEI. This CDR3 is built from 14 residues. The CDR3 coding sequence is TGTGCCAGCAGTGATCTAGCCCGGGCGACGATACAGTATTTT. This gives the protein CASSDLARATIQYF.

The V call is TRBV28, the J call TRBJ2-1; TRBD1 is a possible D gene (6 bases). CDR1 and CDR2 from the germline V gene are MDHEN and SYDVKM. The CDR3 extends over 15 amino acids. V was cut by 7 bases and J by 1 base, with 14 bases left in between. CDR3 residues: CASTPPQGSYNEQFF. For the CDR3, the DNA is TGTGCCAGCACCCCCCCCCAGGGGTCCTACAATGAGCAGTTCTTC.

V and J are TRBV5-6 and TRBJ2-5; no firm D call. The V end was cut by 0 bases, the J end by 0 bases, with 15 bases between. There are 17 residues in the CDR3. Germline CDR1 and CDR2: SGHDT and YYEEEE. The CDR3 DNA is TGTGCCAGCAGCTTGGTATTGGCGGAGACGTACCAAGAGACCCAGTACTTC. Protein: CASSLVLAETYQETQYF. Full variable domain (outside the CDR3, taken from reference TRBV5-6 and TRBJ2-5): DAGVTQSPTHLIKTRGQQVTLRCSPKSGHDTVSWYQQALGQGPQFIFQYYEEEERQRGNFPDRFSGHQFPNYSSELNVNALLLGDSALYLCASSLVLAETYQETQYFGPGTRLLVL.

V usage is TRBV27 and J usage is TRBJ1-2; D might be TRBD1 (6 bases). The CDR3 contains 14 residues. In germline, CDR1 is MNHEY, CDR2 SMNVEV (reference sequence). V was shortened by 6 bases and J by 3 bases, with 14 bases between the two germline ends. This CDR3 is CASRLSQGYYGYTF. CDR3 in DNA: TGTGCCAGCAGACTCTCACAGGGATACTATGGCTACACCTTC.

V gene TRBV16 combines with J gene TRBJ1-1; 12 nucleotides align to TRBD1. Germline V gene lookup returns CDR1 KGHSY and CDR2 FQNENV. J was trimmed by 7 bases and V by 2 bases; bases with no gene match: 8. The CDR3 length is 16 residues. The CDR3 sequence is CASSQPGQGALGEAFF. The CDR3 nucleotides read TGTGCCAGCAGCCAACCGGGACAGGGGGCTTTAGGTGAAGCTTTCTTT.

The DNA for the CDR3 is TGTGCCAGCACTTTAAGGACTAGAGTGGCCACTGAAGCTTTCTTT. Translated: CASTLRTRVATEAFF. The J gene is TRBJ1-1, the V gene TRBV9; D gene unclear. The germline V gene encodes CDR1 SGDLS and CDR2 YYNGEE. The CDR3 sequence is 15 residues long. V was pared by 6 bases and J by 4 bases, with 19 bases between. The entire variable domain, with the rest obtained from reference TRBV9 and TRBJ1-1, is as follows: DSGVTQTPKHLITATGQRVTLRCSPRSGDLSVYWYQQSLDQGLQFLIQYYNGEERAKGNILERFSAQQFPDLHSELNLSSLELGDSALYFCASTLRTRVATEAFFGQGTRLTVV.

The V gene is TRBV28, the J gene TRBJ2-3; the D gene is possibly TRBD2 (5 bases). V lost 6 bases to trimming and J lost 6 bases, with 16 bases between them. The germline V gene encodes CDR1 MDHEN and CDR2 SYDVKM. CDR3 size: 14 residues. CDR3 nucleotide sequence: TGTGCCAGCAGACGGACTTTGAATACGGATACGCAGTATTTT. This encodes CASRRTLNTDTQYF. Combining the CDR3 with reference TRBV28 and TRBJ2-3 gives the whole variable domain DVKVTQSSRYLVKRTGEKVFLECVQDMDHENMFWYRQDPGLGLRLIYFSYDVKMKEKGDIPEGYSVSREKKERFSLILESASTNQTSMYLCASRRTLNTDTQYFGPGTRLTVL.